Shown below are 32 T cell receptor beta chains from a single sample sequenced in a study of blood T cell repertoires in COVID-19. Sequencing was performed with immunoSEQ multiplex PCR; in TCRdb, only in-frame clones are kept and a portion is missing. The sample comprises about 270,000 clones, around 90% of which are singletons, and 4.1% rests with the top ten. Sequencing was carried out using PBMCs or T cells enriched from blood (not recorded which). The receptor set was obtained from a woman in her 30s with acute COVID-19.

V usage is TRBV11-2 and J usage is TRBJ2-6, with 9 bases fitting TRBD1. Losses at the gene ends were 0 bases for V and 1 base for J; bases not matched to a gene: 4. The CDR3 runs 18 residues. The germline V gene has CDR1 SGHAT and CDR2 FQNNGV. Here the CDR3 DNA reads TGTGCCAGCAGCTTAGAAGGGACAGGGAAGTCTGGGGCCAACGTCCTGACTTTC. The encoded protein is CASSLEGTGKSGANVLTF.

The V call is TRBV13, the J call TRBJ2-7; TRBD2 might be the D (6 bases). Trimming cost V 1 base and J 1 base, with 14 bases left between them. Per the germline V gene, CDR1 is PRHDT and CDR2 is FYEKMQ (reference sequence). This CDR3 contains 16 residues. The CDR3 nucleotides are TGTGCCAGCAGCTTAGAGGGAGCTAGCGCATCCTACGAGCAGTACTTC. Encoded protein: CASSLEGASASYEQYF.

This chain links TRBV29-1 with TRBJ2-3, with D possibly matching TRBD2 (5 bases). V was pared by 1 base and J by 14 bases, with 16 bases between. The CDR3 length is 12 residues. In germline, CDR1 is SQVTM, CDR2 ANQGSEA. The DNA for the CDR3 is TGCAGCGTTGAAGGGGAGCGGCCGTGGCGGTATTTT. Protein: CSVEGERPWRYF.

V gene TRBV27 combines with J gene TRBJ2-6; TRBD1 agrees at 10 bases. The germline V gene has CDR1 MNHEY and CDR2 SMNVEV (reference sequence). After removal of 5 bases from V and 3 bases from J, the junction contained 10 bases not matched to a gene. The CDR3 has 18 amino acids. The CDR3 nucleotides read TGTGCCAGCAGTACAGGACAGGGGGTCCCCCTTGGGGCCAACGTCCTGACTTTC. Translating it yields CASSTGQGVPLGANVLTF.

The rearrangement joins TRBV6-4 to TRBJ1-2; possibly TRBD1 for D (5 bases). The V gene lost 6 bases and the J gene lost 0 bases, with 14 bases spanning the gap. The CDR3 covers 15 residues. Germline V gene sequence: CDR1 MRHNA, CDR2 SNTAGT. In DNA, the CDR3 is TGTGCCAGCAGAGAGACAGAACTCTCTAACTATGGCTACACCTTC. It encodes CASRETELSNYGYTF.

This chain uses TRBV9 with TRBJ2-3; 8 bases are shared with TRBD2. From germline, CDR1 is SGDLS and CDR2 YYNGEE. V was pared by 0 bases and J by 0 bases, with 3 bases of the junction left unmatched. The CDR3 spans 16 residues. CDR3 nucleotides: TGTGCCAGCAGCGTAGAACTAGCGGATAGCACAGATACGCAGTATTTT. Amino acids: CASSVELADSTDTQYF.

The CDR3 bases are TGTGCCACCAGCAGAGATTTAGGCTCAGGGCCTGGAAACACCATATATTTT. Residues: CATSRDLGSGPGNTIYF. The chain uses TRBV15 and TRBJ1-3; TRBD1 is a possible D gene (5 bases). The CDR3 has 17 amino acids. CDR1 is LNHNV, CDR2 YYDKDF, per germline (reference sequence). V was clipped by 0 bases and J by 2 bases, with 14 bases between them.

The V gene is TRBV6-5, the J gene TRBJ1-2, with 11 nucleotides matching TRBD1. CDR1 and CDR2 (germline): MNHEY, SVGAGI. The ends lost 6 bases at V and 3 bases at J; junction bases unmatched: 6. The CDR3 has 15 amino acids. This CDR3 is CASRSGQGVYYGYTF. Here the CDR3 DNA reads TGTGCCAGCAGATCGGGACAGGGGGTCTACTATGGCTACACCTTC.

This clone occurred once. The chain recombines TRBV28 with TRBJ2-2, with a possible D match to TRBD1 (5 bases). Germline loops: CDR1 MDHEN, CDR2 SYDVKM. Trimming pared 2 bases from V and 4 bases from J, leaving 17 bases between. The CDR3 covers 17 residues. The CDR3 nucleotides are TGTGCCAGCAGTTTAGTTGATGCAGGGCTCAGCACCGGGGAGCTGTTTTTT. The encoded protein is CASSLVDAGLSTGELFF.

The chain links TRBV14 to TRBJ1-6; possible D gene TRBD1, 6 bases. Trimming removed 4 bases from V and 0 bases from J, with 13 bases in between. This CDR3 spans 17 amino acids. Germline CDR1 is SGHDN and CDR2 is FVKESK. The CDR3 nucleotides read TGTGCCAGCAGCCCCGGACAGAATAGCTCCTATAATTCACCCCTCCACTTT. Translated, it gives CASSPGQNSSYNSPLHF.

As DNA, the CDR3 is TGTGCCAGCAGCTTACCTCGACAGGGCTCAGTCTCTGGGGCCAACGTCCTGACTTTC. Translated, it gives CASSLPRQGSVSGANVLTF. J is TRBJ2-6 and V is TRBV7-9; the match to TRBD1 covers 7 bases. Germline loops: CDR1 SEHNR, CDR2 FQNEAQ (reference sequence). The CDR3 runs 19 residues. The trim removed 2 bases at V and 0 bases at J, leaving 10 bases unmatched.

The gene calls are TRBV4-1 and TRBJ1-1; D perhaps matches TRBD1 (6 bases). Trimming removed 4 bases from V and 3 bases from J, with 15 bases in between. This CDR3 has 15 residues. Germline values: CDR1 MGHRA, CDR2 YSYEKL. The CDR3 sequence: CASSPFRGLDTEAFF. The CDR3, as DNA: TGCGCCAGCAGCCCATTCAGGGGTTTGGACACTGAAGCTTTCTTT.

The chain employs TRBV28 and TRBJ1-1; D is unclear. This CDR3 has 13 amino acids. V was shortened by 3 bases and J by 1 base, with 6 bases between the two germline ends. CDR1 and CDR2 (germline): MDHEN, SYDVKM. The DNA for the CDR3 is TGTGCCAGCAGTTTTGCGGGGAACACTGAAGCTTTCTTT. It yields the protein CASSFAGNTEAFF.

The rearrangement links TRBV28 to TRBJ2-7, with D maybe TRBD2 (6 bases). Germline lookup yields CDR1 MDHEN and CDR2 SYDVKM. Trimming removed 3 bases at V and 3 bases at J, with 15 bases between. This CDR3 is 15 amino acids long. The DNA of the CDR3 is TGTGCCAGCAGTTTGGCGGGGCCCCCAGACTACGAGCAGTACTTC. This gives the protein CASSLAGPPDYEQYF.

The chain carries TRBV29-1 and TRBJ2-5, with 10 bases identical to TRBD2. The CDR3 has 16 residues. Germline CDR1 is SQVTM and CDR2 is ANQGSEA. V lost 7 bases and J lost 5; bases outside the gene matches: 16. CDR3 sequence reads: CSARGTSASGWETQYF. The CDR3 DNA follows: TGCAGCGCGAGGGGGACTAGCGCCTCCGGCTGGGAGACCCAGTACTTC.

The chain couples TRBV11-2 to TRBJ2-7; D may be TRBD1 (5 bases). The CDR3 extends over 14 amino acids. Trimming took off 3 bases at V and 0 bases at J, with 9 bases between the two ends. Germline values: CDR1 SGHAT, CDR2 FQNNGV. CDR3 sequence: CASSFREPSYEQYF. Here the CDR3 DNA reads TGTGCCAGCAGCTTCAGGGAACCCTCCTACGAGCAGTACTTC.

The chain joins TRBV28 to TRBJ2-7; 11 bases map to TRBD2. CDR3 length: 16 residues. After removal of 4 bases from V and 3 bases from J, the junction contained 8 bases not matched to a gene. The germline CDR1 and CDR2 sequences are MDHEN and SYDVKM. CDR3 sequence (DNA): TGTGCCAGCAGTTCCCCACTAGCGGGAGATCTCTACGAGCAGTACTTC. This sequence encodes CASSSPLAGDLYEQYF.

V usage is TRBV5-4 and J usage is TRBJ2-7, with D tentatively TRBD1 (5 bases). This CDR3 is 13 amino acids long. Deletions cut 4 bases from V and 3 bases from J, with 11 bases between. CDR1 is SGHNT and CDR2 is YYREEE in the germline V gene (reference sequence). In DNA, the CDR3 is TGTGCCAGCAGCGACATACAGGACTACGAGCAGTACTTC. This gives the protein CASSDIQDYEQYF.

V gene TRBV5-4 combines with J gene TRBJ2-1; a possible D gene is TRBD1 (6 bases). Germline assignment: CDR1 SGHNT and CDR2 YYREEE (reference sequence). This CDR3 spans 13 amino acids. With 0 bases removed from V and 10 bases from J, the gap between germline ends came to 11 bases. CDR3 nucleotides: TGTGCCAGCAGCTTGGAGACAGGCCTAGAGCAGTTCTTC. It codes for CASSLETGLEQFF. Looking up the rest from reference TRBV5-4 and TRBJ2-1 gives the full variable domain: ETGVTQSPTHLIKTRGQQVTLRCSSQSGHNTVSWYQQALGQGPQFIFQYYREEENGRGNFPPRFSGLQFPNYSSELNVNALELDDSALYLCASSLETGLEQFFGPGTRLTVL.

The rearrangement links TRBV12-5 to TRBJ1-1, with D possibly TRBD1 on 5 matching bases. Germline lookup yields CDR1 LGHNT and CDR2 FRNRAP. V shed 4 bases and J shed 4 bases, with 10 bases lying between them. CDR3 length: 13 residues. Written as DNA, the CDR3 is TGTGCTAGTGGTTCCTCCGGGGGCACTGAAGCTTTCTTT. This translates into CASGSSGGTEAFF.

This sequence joins TRBV9 and TRBJ2-1, with D hard to call. This CDR3 spans 15 amino acids. Germline-derived CDR1 and CDR2 are SGDLS and YYNGEE. Trimming took 4 bases from V and 6 from J, leaving 17 bases between them. The CDR3, as DNA: TGTGCCAGCAGCCCCCGGGTCACGGTCCTCAATGAGCAGTTCTTC. It is translated as CASSPRVTVLNEQFF.

The V gene is TRBV2, the J gene TRBJ2-1, with TRBD2 matching over 9 bases. In germline, CDR1 is SNHLY, CDR2 FYNNEI. The ends lost 4 bases at V and 8 bases at J; junction bases unmatched: 9. The CDR3 contains 15 residues. The CDR3 coding sequence is TGTGCCAGCAGTGGGGGTGGGACTAGCACTGATGAGCAGTTCTTC. Protein product: CASSGGGTSTDEQFF.

The chain couples TRBV6-2 or TRBV6-3 to TRBJ2-3; 9 bases line up with TRBD2. This CDR3 spans 16 amino acids. The germline V gene has CDR1 MNHEY and CDR2 SVGEGT. V was pared by 6 bases and J by 4 bases, with 11 bases of the junction left unmatched. Written as DNA, the CDR3 is TGTGCCAGCAGCCCGAGCGGGGGGAGGAGCTCAGATACGCAGTATTTT. It is translated as CASSPSGGRSSDTQYF.

The CDR3 nucleotides are TGTGCCAGCAGTTTCAATCGGGGAGTGATGAACACTGAAGCTTTCTTT. Amino acids: CASSFNRGVMNTEAFF. The genes are TRBV28 and TRBJ1-1; D remains ambiguous. Germline V gene data show CDR1 as MDHEN and CDR2 as SYDVKM. The CDR3 is 16 residues long. Trimming removed 3 bases from V and 0 bases from J, with 14 bases in between.

The chain recombines TRBV5-4 with TRBJ1-2, with D hard to call. V was clipped by 3 bases and J by 6 bases, with 12 bases between them. The germline V gene has CDR1 SGHNT and CDR2 YYREEE (reference sequence). The CDR3 has 13 amino acids. Here the CDR3 DNA reads TGTGCCAGCAGCTGGCGCGAGGGCGATGGCTACACCTTC. Protein: CASSWREGDGYTF.

This rearrangement joins TRBV4-2 to TRBJ1-6; no reliable D call. Per the germline V gene, CDR1 is LGHNA and CDR2 is YNFKEQ. The CDR3 consists of 13 residues. V lost 4 bases and J 9 bases, leaving 10 bases between the germline ends. CDR3 loop: CASSPTSGSPLHF. The CDR3 DNA is TGTGCCAGCAGCCCGACCTCGGGTTCACCCCTCCACTTT.

This sequence joins TRBV7-9 and TRBJ2-2, with 11 bases lining up with TRBD1. Looked up from germline, CDR1 is SEHNR and CDR2 is FQNEAQ (reference sequence). J lost 6 bases, V lost 8 bases, and 5 bases had no gene match. This CDR3 has 14 amino acids. This chain's CDR3 is CASRWDRGAGELFF. Here the CDR3 DNA reads TGTGCCAGCCGCTGGGACAGGGGGGCCGGGGAGCTGTTTTTT.

CDR3 region: CASSGRLAGVWEQYF. The DNA for the CDR3 is TGTGCCAGCAGCGGACGACTAGCGGGAGTCTGGGAGCAGTACTTC. The gene calls are TRBV7-9 and TRBJ2-7; 12 bases are shared with TRBD2. The germline V gene has CDR1 SEHNR and CDR2 FQNEAQ (reference sequence). V trimming: 5 bases; J trimming: 7 bases; junction bases outside the gene matches: 9. The CDR3 spans 15 residues.

This chain uses TRBV24-1 with TRBJ2-1; TRBD1 aligns across 7 bases. The V gene end was trimmed by 3 bases and the J gene end by 1 base; junction bases not matched to a gene: 5. This CDR3 has 16 residues. CDR1 and CDR2 (germline): KGHDR, SFDVKD. The CDR3 nucleotides are TGTGCCACCAGTGATCACCAGGGGGTATCCTACAATGAGCAGTTCTTC. Amino acids: CATSDHQGVSYNEQFF.

The gene calls are TRBV7-3 and TRBJ2-1, with TRBD1 identical over 7 bases. V lost 1 base and J lost 2; bases outside the gene matches: 8. The CDR3 runs to 17 residues. CDR1 and CDR2 (germline): SGHTA, FQGTGA. CDR3 protein: CASSLNPEQGTYNEQFF. Written as DNA, the CDR3 is TGTGCCAGCAGCTTAAATCCGGAACAGGGGACCTACAATGAGCAGTTCTTC.

V gene TRBV5-6 combines with J gene TRBJ1-5, with a possible D match to TRBD1 (5 bases). Trimming cost V 4 bases and J 5 bases, with 13 bases left between them. Germline V lookup: CDR1 SGHDT, CDR2 YYEEEE. The CDR3 covers 14 residues. The CDR3 is CASSRRPGDQPQHF. Written as DNA, the CDR3 is TGTGCCAGCAGCCGGCGGCCGGGGGATCAGCCCCAGCATTTT.

The chain combines TRBV5-6 with TRBJ2-7; 7 positions agree with TRBD2. Germline CDR1 SGHDT, CDR2 YYEEEE. Trimming removed 7 bases from V and 0 bases from J; junction bases left unmatched: 7. The CDR3 has 14 residues. The CDR3 DNA is TGTGCCAGCTTTCGGCTAGCGGACTCCTACGAGCAGTACTTC. Translating gives CASFRLADSYEQYF.